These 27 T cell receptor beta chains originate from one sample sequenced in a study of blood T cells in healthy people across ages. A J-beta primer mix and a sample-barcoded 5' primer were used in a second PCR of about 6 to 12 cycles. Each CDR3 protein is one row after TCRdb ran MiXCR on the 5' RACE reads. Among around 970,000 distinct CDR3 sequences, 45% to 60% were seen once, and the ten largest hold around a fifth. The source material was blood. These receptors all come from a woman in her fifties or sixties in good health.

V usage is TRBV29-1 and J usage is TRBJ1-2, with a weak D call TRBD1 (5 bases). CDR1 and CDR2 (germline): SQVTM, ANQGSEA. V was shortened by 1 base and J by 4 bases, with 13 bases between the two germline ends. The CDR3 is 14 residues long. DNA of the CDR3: TGCAGCGTTGAAGCTGGGGGACGGGTCTATGGCTACACCTTC. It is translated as CSVEAGGRVYGYTF.

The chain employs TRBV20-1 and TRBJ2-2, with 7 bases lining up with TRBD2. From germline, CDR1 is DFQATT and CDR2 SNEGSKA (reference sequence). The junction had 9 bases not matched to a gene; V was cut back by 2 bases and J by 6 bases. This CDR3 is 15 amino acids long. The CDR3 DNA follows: TGCAGTGCTAGAAGGGGAGGGCCGAGGGCCGGGGAGCTGTTTTTT. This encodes CSARRGGPRAGELFF.

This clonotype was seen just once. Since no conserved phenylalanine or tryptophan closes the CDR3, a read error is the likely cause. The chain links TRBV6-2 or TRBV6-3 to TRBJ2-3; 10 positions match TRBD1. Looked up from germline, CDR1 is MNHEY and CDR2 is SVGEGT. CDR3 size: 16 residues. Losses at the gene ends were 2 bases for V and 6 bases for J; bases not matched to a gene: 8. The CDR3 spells CASSYLRQGAKDTQYL. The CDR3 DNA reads TGTGCCAGCAGTTACCTCAGACAGGGGGCGAAGGATACGCAGTATTTG.

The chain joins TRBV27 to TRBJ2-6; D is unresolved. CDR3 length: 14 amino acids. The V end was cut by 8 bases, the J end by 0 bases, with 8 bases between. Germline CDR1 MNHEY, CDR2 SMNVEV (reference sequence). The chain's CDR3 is CASCTNSGANVLTF. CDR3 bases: TGTGCCAGCTGCACAAACTCTGGGGCCAACGTCCTGACTTTC. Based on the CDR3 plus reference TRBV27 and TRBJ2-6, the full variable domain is EAQVTQNPRYLITVTGKKLTVTCSQNMNHEYMSWYRQDPGLGLRQIYYSMNVEVTDKGDVPEGYKVSRKEKRNFPLILESPSPNQTSLYFCASCTNSGANVLTFGAGSRLTVL.

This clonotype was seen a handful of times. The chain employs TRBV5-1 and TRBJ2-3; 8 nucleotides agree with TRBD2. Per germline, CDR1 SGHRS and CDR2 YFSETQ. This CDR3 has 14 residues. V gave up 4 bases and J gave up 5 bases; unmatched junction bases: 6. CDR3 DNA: TGCGCCAGCAGCATCGGGAGGGCCGAAGATACGCAGTATTTT. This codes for CASSIGRAEDTQYF.

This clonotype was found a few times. This CDR3 is CSVDIRWGGGNEQFF. The CDR3 DNA reads as TGCAGCGTTGATATTAGGTGGGGGGGTGGCAATGAGCAGTTCTTC. The rearrangement links TRBV29-1 to TRBJ2-1; the match to TRBD2 covers 7 bases. V shed 3 bases, J shed 6 bases, and the junction held 11 bases outside the gene matches. This CDR3 comprises 15 residues. CDR1 SQVTM and CDR2 ANQGSEA come from the germline V gene.

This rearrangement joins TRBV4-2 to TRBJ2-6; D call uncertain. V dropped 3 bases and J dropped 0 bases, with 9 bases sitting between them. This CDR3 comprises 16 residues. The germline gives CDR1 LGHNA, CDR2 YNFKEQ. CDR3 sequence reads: CASSHSAGSGANVLTF. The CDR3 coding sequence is TGTGCCAGCAGCCATTCCGCAGGCTCTGGGGCCAACGTCCTGACTTTC.

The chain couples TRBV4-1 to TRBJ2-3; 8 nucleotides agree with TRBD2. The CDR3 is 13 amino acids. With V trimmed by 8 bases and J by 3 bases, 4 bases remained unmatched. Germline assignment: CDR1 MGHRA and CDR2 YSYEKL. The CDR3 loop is CASWSGRTDTQYF. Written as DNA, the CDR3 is TGCGCCAGCTGGAGCGGGAGAACAGATACGCAGTATTTT.

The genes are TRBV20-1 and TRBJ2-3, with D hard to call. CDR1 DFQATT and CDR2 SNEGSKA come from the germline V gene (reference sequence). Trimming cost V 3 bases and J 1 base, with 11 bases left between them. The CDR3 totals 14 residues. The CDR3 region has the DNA TGCAGTGCTAGTTCTATCGGAGGCACAGATACGCAGTATTTT. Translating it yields CSASSIGGTDTQYF.

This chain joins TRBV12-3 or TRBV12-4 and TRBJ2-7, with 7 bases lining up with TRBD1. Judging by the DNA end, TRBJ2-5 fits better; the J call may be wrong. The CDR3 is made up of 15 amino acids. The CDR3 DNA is TGTGCCAGCAGTGCACACAGGGGTGGGCGAGAGACCCAGTACTTC. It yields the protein CASSAHRGGRETQYF.

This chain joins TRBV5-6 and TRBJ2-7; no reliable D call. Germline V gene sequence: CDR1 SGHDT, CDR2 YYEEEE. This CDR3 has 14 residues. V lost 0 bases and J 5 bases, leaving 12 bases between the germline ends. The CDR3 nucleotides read TGTGCCAGCAGCTTGGTGCAGGTTAGGCACGAGCAGTACTTC. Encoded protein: CASSLVQVRHEQYF.

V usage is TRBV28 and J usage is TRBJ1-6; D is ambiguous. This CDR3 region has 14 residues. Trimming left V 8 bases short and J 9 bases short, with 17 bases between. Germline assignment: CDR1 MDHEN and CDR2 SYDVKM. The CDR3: CASHRSSGFSPLHF. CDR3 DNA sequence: TGTGCCAGCCACCGGTCCAGCGGGTTTTCACCCCTCCACTTT.

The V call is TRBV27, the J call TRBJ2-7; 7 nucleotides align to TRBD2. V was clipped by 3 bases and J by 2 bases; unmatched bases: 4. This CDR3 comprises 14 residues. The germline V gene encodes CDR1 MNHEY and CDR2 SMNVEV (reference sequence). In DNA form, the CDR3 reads TGTGCCAGCAGTTTTAGAGCGGGACCCTACGAGCAGTACTTC. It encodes CASSFRAGPYEQYF.

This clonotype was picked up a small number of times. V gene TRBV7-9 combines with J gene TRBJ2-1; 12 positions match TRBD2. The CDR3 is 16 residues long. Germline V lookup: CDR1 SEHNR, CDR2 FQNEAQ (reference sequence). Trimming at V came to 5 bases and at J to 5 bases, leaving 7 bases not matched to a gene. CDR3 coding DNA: TGTGCCAGCAGCCGGACTAGCGGGGATGGCAACAATGAGCAGTTCTTC. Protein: CASSRTSGDGNNEQFF. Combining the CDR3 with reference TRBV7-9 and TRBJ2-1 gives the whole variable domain DTGVSQNPRHKITKRGQNVTFRCDPISEHNRLYWYRQTLGQGPEFLTYFQNEAQLEKSRLLSDRFSAERPKGSFSTLEIQRTEQGDSAMYLCASSRTSGDGNNEQFFGPGTRLTVL.

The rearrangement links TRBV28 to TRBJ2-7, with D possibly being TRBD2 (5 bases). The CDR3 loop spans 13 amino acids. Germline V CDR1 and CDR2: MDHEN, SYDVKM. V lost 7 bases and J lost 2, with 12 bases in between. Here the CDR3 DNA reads TGTGCCAGCACCAGGAGCGGCGCCTACGAGCAGTACTTC. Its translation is CASTRSGAYEQYF. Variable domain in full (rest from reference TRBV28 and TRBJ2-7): DVKVTQSSRYLVKRTGEKVFLECVQDMDHENMFWYRQDPGLGLRLIYFSYDVKMKEKGDIPEGYSVSREKKERFSLILESASTNQTSMYLCASTRSGAYEQYFGPGTRLTVT.

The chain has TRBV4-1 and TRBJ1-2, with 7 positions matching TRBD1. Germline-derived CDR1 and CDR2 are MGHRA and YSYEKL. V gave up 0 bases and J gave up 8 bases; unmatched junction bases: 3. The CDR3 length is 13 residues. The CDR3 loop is CASSQDVDRGYTF. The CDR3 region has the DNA TGCGCCAGCAGCCAAGACGTGGACAGGGGCTACACCTTC.

The CDR3 reads CASSHARGRYGYTF. CDR3 sequence (DNA): TGTGCCAGCAGCCACGCCCGGGGACGCTATGGCTACACCTTC. This chain joins TRBV25-1 and TRBJ1-2; D is possibly TRBD1 (5 bases). Trimming pared 6 bases from V and 4 bases from J, leaving 15 bases between. Germline CDR1 is MGHDK and CDR2 is SYGVNS. The CDR3 is 14 residues long.

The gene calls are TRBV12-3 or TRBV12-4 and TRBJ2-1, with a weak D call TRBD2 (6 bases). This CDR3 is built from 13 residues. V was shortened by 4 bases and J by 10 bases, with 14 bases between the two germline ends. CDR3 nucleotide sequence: TGTGCCAGCAGTTCCAGGGACTTTGGCGAGCAGTTCTTC. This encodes CASSSRDFGEQFF.

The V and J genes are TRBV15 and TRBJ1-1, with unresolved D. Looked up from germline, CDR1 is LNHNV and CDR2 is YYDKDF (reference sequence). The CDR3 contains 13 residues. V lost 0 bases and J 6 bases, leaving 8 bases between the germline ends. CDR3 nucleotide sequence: TGTGCCACCAGCAGAGATGAGGGAGCTGAAGCTTTCTTT. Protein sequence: CATSRDEGAEAFF. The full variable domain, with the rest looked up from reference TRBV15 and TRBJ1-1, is DAMVIQNPRYQVTQFGKPVTLSCSQTLNHNVMYWYQQKSSQAPKLLFHYYDKDFNNEADTPDNFQSRRPNTSFCFLDIRSPGLGDTAMYLCATSRDEGAEAFFGQGTRLTVV.

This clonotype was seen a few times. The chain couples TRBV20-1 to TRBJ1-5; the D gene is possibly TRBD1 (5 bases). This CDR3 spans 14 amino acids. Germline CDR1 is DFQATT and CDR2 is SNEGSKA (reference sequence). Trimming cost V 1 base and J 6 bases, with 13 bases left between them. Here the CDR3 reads CSARAPGHSQPQHF. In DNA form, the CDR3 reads TGCAGTGCTAGAGCGCCCGGACATTCTCAGCCCCAGCATTTT.

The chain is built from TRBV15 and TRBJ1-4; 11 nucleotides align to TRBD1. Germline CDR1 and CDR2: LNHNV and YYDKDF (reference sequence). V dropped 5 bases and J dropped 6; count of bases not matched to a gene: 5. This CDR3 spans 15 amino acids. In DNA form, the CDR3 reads TGTGCCACCAGCGGGGACAGGGGGTTGGATGAAAAACTGTTTTTT. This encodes CATSGDRGLDEKLFF.

CDR3 region: CASSSQQYYNEQFF. CDR3 DNA sequence: TGTGCCAGCAGTTCCCAACAGTACTACAATGAGCAGTTCTTC. The chain has TRBV12-3 or TRBV12-4 and TRBJ2-1; D not resolved. Trimming stripped 4 bases from V and 3 bases from J, with 10 bases between. CDR3 length equals 14 residues.

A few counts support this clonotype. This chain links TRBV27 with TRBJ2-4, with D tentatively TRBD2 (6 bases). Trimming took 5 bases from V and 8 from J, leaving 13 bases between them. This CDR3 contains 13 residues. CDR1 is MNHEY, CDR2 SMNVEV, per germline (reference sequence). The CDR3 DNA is TGTGCCAGCAGTAGGCGAGGCGGGGACATTCAGTACTTC. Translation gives CASSRRGGDIQYF.

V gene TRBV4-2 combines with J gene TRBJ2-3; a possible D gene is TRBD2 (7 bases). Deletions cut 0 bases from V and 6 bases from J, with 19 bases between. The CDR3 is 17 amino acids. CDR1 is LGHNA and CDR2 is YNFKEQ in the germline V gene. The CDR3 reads CASSQEGAGVALDTQYF. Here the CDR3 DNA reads TGTGCCAGCAGCCAAGAGGGGGCGGGAGTTGCCCTGGATACGCAGTATTTT.

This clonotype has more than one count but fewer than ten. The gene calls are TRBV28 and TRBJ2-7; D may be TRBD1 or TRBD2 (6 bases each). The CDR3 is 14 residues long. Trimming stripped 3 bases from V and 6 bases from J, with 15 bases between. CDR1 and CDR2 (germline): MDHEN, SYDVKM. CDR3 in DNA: TGTGCCAGCAGTTTTCGGGGGCGCTCCCGCGAGCAGTACTTC. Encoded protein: CASSFRGRSREQYF.

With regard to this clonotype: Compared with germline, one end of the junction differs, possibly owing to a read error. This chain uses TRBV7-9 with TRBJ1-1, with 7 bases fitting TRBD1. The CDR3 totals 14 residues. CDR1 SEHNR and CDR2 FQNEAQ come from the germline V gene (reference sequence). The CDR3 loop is CVSSWGTANTEAFF. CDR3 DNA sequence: TGTGTCAGCAGCTGGGGGACAGCGAACACTGAAGCTTTCTTT. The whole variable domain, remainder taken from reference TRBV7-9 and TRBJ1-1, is DTGVSQNPRHKITKRGQNVTFRCDPISEHNRLYWYRQTLGQGPEFLTYFQNEAQLEKSRLLSDRFSAERPKGSFSTLEIQRTEQGDSAMYLCVSSWGTANTEAFFGQGTRLTVV.

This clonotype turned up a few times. The CDR3 sequence is CASSLKTTSGSSYEQYF. For the CDR3, the DNA is TGTGCCAGCAGCTTAAAAACGACTAGCGGAAGCTCCTACGAGCAGTACTTC. The V gene is TRBV11-2, the J gene TRBJ2-7; 9 bases fit TRBD2. The CDR3 has 17 amino acids. The V gene end was trimmed by 2 bases and the J gene end by 0 bases; junction bases not matched to a gene: 8. Germline V gene lookup returns CDR1 SGHAT and CDR2 FQNNGV.